This paragraph reports one TCR beta chain. Its antigen has not been determined. Per-base qualities were not stored, and no clone one base away is much larger. To prepare the library, 5' RACE was applied. The run used a NextSeq 500. To correct for sequencing error and PCR bias, the TCR library protocol tagged individual cDNA molecules with unique molecular identifiers. Both TCR alpha and beta chains were sequenced, and tight co-correlation was observed between alpha and beta sequence abundances in each sample. Concerning the study's data processing: Decombinator V4 was used to annotate TCR sequences for V gene, J gene and CDR3. Expanded TCRs were defined as changing significantly between any two time points under a Poisson model with p below 0.0001. TCR abundances were normalised to the total number of TCRs sequenced in each sample and reported as counts per million. TRAV1-2 paired with TRAJ12, TRAJ20 or TRAJ33 defined MAIT TCRs, while TRAV10 paired with TRAJ18 defined iNKT TCRs. VDJdb, accessed 1 November 2021, was searched for CMV, EBV and SARS-CoV-2 annotated TCRs, with TCRs annotated for multiple antigens excluded. The public reads were quality trimmed at Q25 with fastp and then assembled into clones with MiXCR by TCRdb, keeping productive beta chains. One record per CDR3 amino acid sequence lists the most common genes and DNA. V and J calls and clone size were set by TCRdb, not the authors. This sample gives around 67,000 distinct CDR3 sequences in total; roughly 10% of them show up just once. Clones ranked in the top ten supply 3% to 4.5% of the sample.

This entry is derived from a study of early T cells in non-severe SARS-CoV-2 infection (dated by TCRdb to the early 2020s). Study-level background: Because TCR sequencing was done on bulk RNA from unsorted whole blood, the alpha and beta chains could not be paired. Points the paper makes about the study in general: Matching against VDJdb was skewed toward anti-spike CD8 responses, likely underestimated virus-specific expansions, and missed private and CD4 specificities.

In the germline V gene (reference sequence), CDR1 corresponds to GTSNPN and CDR2 to SVGIG. The CDR3 sequence holds 16 residues, the cysteine and phenylalanine included. Only CDR3 DNA remains: 48 bases, in frame from the first base. V has 3 bases trimmed and J has 2 bases trimmed; junction bases matching no gene number 11. Set within a cohort of healthcare workers in London, UK, this nested case-control study involved weekly PCR testing of nasopharyngeal swabs along with blood sampling. Healthcare workers were recruited between 23 and 31 March 2020, during the week of the UK lockdown, and were followed weekly for up to about 15 weeks.

The sequenced material came from whole blood. This sequence originates from an adult who was a healthcare worker with PCR-confirmed SARS-CoV-2 infection or an uninfected control (not recorded which). This chain joins TRBV30 to TRBJ2-5; 8 middle bases align to TRBD2. This receptor carries the CDR3 CAWRGRSGGLQETQYF. The DNA sequence is given as TGTGCCTGGAGGGGTAGGAGCGGGGGCCTACAAGAGACCCAGTACTTC.